The 27 T cell receptor beta chains below all came from one sample that was sequenced in a study of technical replicates of blood from a few donors. Profiled with immunoSEQ multiplex PCR; TCRdb holds only in-frame clones, not every one. The sample has fewer than 90,000 clones; roughly 90% are singletons. Sample: T cells isolated from PBMCs. The receptors were gathered from a human donor in good health.

This sequence joins TRBV5-5 and TRBJ1-1; a possible D gene is TRBD1 (5 bases). The ends were cut back, 1 base at V and 1 base at J, with 20 bases in the middle. This CDR3 has 18 amino acids. Germline CDR1 SGHKS, CDR2 YYEKEE (reference sequence). CDR3 coding DNA: TGTGCCAGCAGCTTGAAACTAGGGATTGGAGGGGAGAACACTGAAGCTTTCTTT. Its protein is CASSLKLGIGGENTEAFF.

The sample holds one count of this clone. The CDR3 nucleotides are TGTGCCAGCAGCTCTCAAGCGGGCACAGATACGCAGTATTTT. Translating it yields CASSSQAGTDTQYF. The chain uses TRBV7-6 and TRBJ2-3; TRBD2 is a possible D gene (5 bases). V was clipped by 4 bases and J by 1 base, with 9 bases between them. The germline V gene encodes CDR1 SGHVS and CDR2 FNYEAQ. This CDR3 has 14 residues.

This clone came up once. The chain uses TRBV10-3 and TRBJ1-1; possibly TRBD1 for D (6 bases). Germline values: CDR1 ENHRY, CDR2 SYGVKD. The V and J ends lost 0 bases and 1 base respectively, with 9 bases between them. This CDR3 comprises 15 residues. The chain's CDR3 is CAISESGGQNTEAFF. CDR3 bases: TGTGCCATCAGTGAGTCTGGGGGACAGAACACTGAAGCTTTCTTT.

The rearrangement joins TRBV5-1 to TRBJ2-2; 7 bases align to TRBD1. This CDR3 region has 15 residues. J gave up 4 bases and V 4 bases, and 7 bases lay outside the gene matches. CDR1 and CDR2 from the germline V gene are SGHRS and YFSETQ. CDR3 loop: CASSPRTGFTGELFF. CDR3 DNA sequence: TGCGCCAGCAGCCCGCGGACAGGCTTCACCGGGGAGCTGTTTTTT.

The rearrangement uses TRBV4-2 and TRBJ2-1; 12 bases map to TRBD2. Germline-derived CDR1 and CDR2 are LGHNA and YNFKEQ. The CDR3 runs to 14 residues. V was pared by 9 bases and J by 5 bases, with 5 bases of the junction left unmatched. The CDR3 DNA sequence: TGTGCCAGTAGACTAGCGGGAGTAAACAATGAGCAGTTCTTC. Translation gives CASRLAGVNNEQFF.

The V call is TRBV27, the J call TRBJ1-5, with TRBD1 as a possible D gene (5 bases). V lost 3 bases, J lost 0 bases, and 9 bases lay in between. The CDR3 totals 15 residues. Germline V gene sequence: CDR1 MNHEY, CDR2 SMNVEV (reference sequence). This CDR3 is CASSFGGSSNQPQHF. CDR3 nucleotides: TGTGCCAGCAGTTTCGGGGGGAGTAGCAATCAGCCCCAGCATTTT.

The CDR3 here is CASVRQGLPEAFF. In DNA form, the CDR3 reads TGTGCCAGCGTCAGACAGGGTTTGCCTGAAGCTTTCTTT. The rearrangement uses TRBV27 and TRBJ1-1, with 7 bases aligning to TRBD1. CDR3 length: 13 residues. V gave up 8 bases and J gave up 6 bases; unmatched junction bases: 9. CDR1 is MNHEY, CDR2 SMNVEV, per germline (reference sequence).

The genes are TRBV5-5 and TRBJ2-3; the D gene is possibly TRBD2 (6 bases). Per the germline V gene, CDR1 is SGHKS and CDR2 is YYEKEE (reference sequence). V lost 4 bases and J lost 4, with 7 bases in between. The CDR3 sequence is 12 residues long. CDR3: CASSPGADTQYF. In nucleotides, the CDR3 is TGTGCCAGCAGCCCGGGAGCAGATACGCAGTATTTT.

This chain joins TRBV15 and TRBJ2-7, with D possibly TRBD1 on 5 matching bases. Germline CDR1 LNHNV, CDR2 YYDKDF (reference sequence). The CDR3 sequence is 15 residues long. V gave up 0 bases and J gave up 1 base, with 10 bases separating them. CDR3 residues: CATSRDTGGSYEQYF. The DNA of the CDR3 is TGTGCCACCAGCAGAGATACAGGTGGGTCCTACGAGCAGTACTTC.

This clone was seen only once. The chain couples TRBV6-5 to TRBJ1-1; 11 bases are shared with TRBD1. The length of the CDR3 is 13 residues. Germline-derived CDR1 and CDR2 are MNHEY and SVGAGI. The J segment lost 6 bases and the V segment lost 6 bases, leaving 3 bases of the junction unmatched. As DNA, the CDR3 is TGTGCCAGCAGACGGGGACAGGGGGCTGAAGCTTTCTTT. Translation: CASRRGQGAEAFF.

The chain joins TRBV28 to TRBJ2-3, with TRBD2 identical over 8 bases. The CDR3 runs to 14 residues. From germline, CDR1 is MDHEN and CDR2 SYDVKM. V lost 6 bases to trimming and J lost 5 bases; unmatched junction nucleotides: 7. The CDR3 DNA sequence: TGTGCCAGCAGAAGTGAGCGGGAGTTAGATACGCAGTATTTT. It specifies CASRSERELDTQYF.

The chain joins TRBV7-6 to TRBJ2-5; 9 nucleotides match TRBD2. Looked up from germline, CDR1 is SGHVS and CDR2 is FNYEAQ. V shed 5 bases, J shed 3 bases, and the junction held 7 bases outside the gene matches. CDR3 length: 15 amino acids. The CDR3 region is CASSAMTSGKETQYF. Here the CDR3 DNA reads TGTGCCAGCAGCGCAATGACTAGCGGTAAAGAGACCCAGTACTTC.

V gene TRBV18 combines with J gene TRBJ1-4; no definite D call. Germline CDR1 is KGHSH and CDR2 is LQKENI. Trimming cost V 6 bases and J 1 base, with 9 bases left between them. This CDR3 is 14 amino acids long. CDR3 region: CASSLRETNEKLFF. In DNA form, the CDR3 reads TGTGCCAGCTCGTTGAGGGAAACTAATGAAAAACTGTTTTTT.

V usage is TRBV28 and J usage is TRBJ2-7, with TRBD1 as a possible D gene (5 bases). The germline V gene has CDR1 MDHEN and CDR2 SYDVKM. The CDR3 totals 15 residues. Trimming removed 8 bases at V and 4 bases at J, with 21 bases between. The CDR3 DNA reads as TGTGCCAGCTCTGGGGCGGCCATCTTCCCATACGAGCAGTACTTC. Protein sequence: CASSGAAIFPYEQYF.

V and J are TRBV5-1 and TRBJ1-2, with 7 positions matching TRBD1. This CDR3 is 15 amino acids long. The germline V gene has CDR1 SGHRS and CDR2 YFSETQ. The J segment lost 4 bases and the V segment lost 3 bases, leaving 9 bases of the junction unmatched. CDR3 bases: TGCGCCAGCAGCTCACCGGGACAGCGGGCCTATGGCTACACCTTC. Translation gives CASSSPGQRAYGYTF.

In the case of this clone: Because the CDR3's place on the DNA is in doubt, the DNA is left out and the CDR3 is given as listed by TCRdb. This chain uses TRBV28 with TRBJ2-7; the D call of TRBD2 is as the table states it, not checked on the DNA. Per germline, CDR1 MDHEN and CDR2 SYDVKM. A total of 16 residues make up the CDR3, ends included. CDR3 sequence: CASSTSGLAGFYEQYF.

The rearrangement links TRBV5-1 to TRBJ2-2; TRBD2 matches at 13 bases. Looked up from germline, CDR1 is SGHRS and CDR2 is YFSETQ. The CDR3 is 17 residues long. Losses at the gene ends were 2 bases for V and 3 bases for J; bases not matched to a gene: 4. The CDR3 DNA follows: TGCGCCAGCAGCTTTAAAGGACTAGCGGGAGACACCGGGGAGCTGTTTTTT. It encodes CASSFKGLAGDTGELFF.

CDR3 region: CASSTTGTNYGYTF. The CDR3, as DNA: TGTGCCAGCAGTACCACCGGGACTAACTATGGCTACACCTTC. The chain links TRBV27 to TRBJ1-2; D is undetermined. The CDR3 spans 14 residues. V lost 5 bases, J lost 0 bases, and 10 bases lay in between. Germline CDR1 is MNHEY and CDR2 is SMNVEV (reference sequence).

The J gene is TRBJ2-1, the V gene TRBV7-9; 12 bases are a match to TRBD2. The CDR3 loop spans 14 amino acids. Germline values: CDR1 SEHNR, CDR2 FQNEAQ (reference sequence). V trimming: 5 bases; J trimming: 6 bases; junction bases outside the gene matches: 2. CDR3 sequence: CASSQGLAGNEQFF. Written as DNA, the CDR3 is TGTGCCAGCAGCCAGGGACTAGCGGGCAATGAGCAGTTCTTC.

The V and J genes are TRBV10-3 and TRBJ2-7; 7 bases line up with TRBD1. The ends lost 8 bases at V and 1 base at J; junction bases unmatched: 2. CDR3 length equals 12 residues. Germline V CDR1 and CDR2: ENHRY, SYGVKD. The CDR3 protein is CAIGTVSYEQYF. In DNA, the CDR3 is TGTGCCATCGGGACAGTTTCCTACGAGCAGTACTTC.

The chain uses TRBV28 and TRBJ2-7, with a possible D match to TRBD2 (6 bases). This CDR3 spans 15 amino acids. V was pared by 8 bases and J by 7 bases, with 24 bases between. From germline, CDR1 is MDHEN and CDR2 SYDVKM. CDR3: CASAILTGLTKEQYF. The CDR3 coding sequence is TGTGCCAGCGCTATCCTGACGGGACTGACTAAGGAGCAGTACTTC.

The J gene is TRBJ1-2, the V gene TRBV11-3; no definite D call. Trimming took off 4 bases at V and 0 bases at J, with 12 bases between the two ends. Germline V gives CDR1 SGHNT, CDR2 YENEEA. This CDR3 is built from 15 residues. CDR3 sequence: CASSSYGGANYGYTF. The CDR3 DNA reads as TGTGCCAGCAGCTCGTACGGAGGCGCTAACTATGGCTACACCTTC.

The chain links TRBV6-5 to TRBJ1-1; no clear D gene. Trimming took 0 bases from V and 1 from J, leaving 6 bases between them. Looked up from germline, CDR1 is MNHEY and CDR2 is SVGAGI. The CDR3 is made up of 14 amino acids. CDR3 amino acids: CASSYSRGNTEAFF. In nucleotides, the CDR3 is TGTGCCAGCAGTTACTCGAGAGGGAACACTGAAGCTTTCTTT.

The gene calls are TRBV28 and TRBJ2-3; weak D call: TRBD1 (6 bases). CDR1 MDHEN and CDR2 SYDVKM come from the germline V gene. There are 13 residues in the CDR3. V shed 6 bases and J shed 5 bases, with 12 bases lying between them. The CDR3 loop reads CASRPDRIDTQYF. The CDR3, as DNA: TGTGCCAGCAGACCAGACAGGATAGATACGCAGTATTTT.

CDR3 loop: CASSQDPGGRSYNEQFF. CDR3 nucleotide sequence: TGTGCCAGCAGCCAAGATCCGGGAGGGAGATCCTACAATGAGCAGTTCTTC. The genes are TRBV4-2 and TRBJ2-1, with 8 bases matching TRBD2. Trimming took 0 bases from V and 1 from J; bases not matched to a gene: 5. Germline V gives CDR1 LGHNA, CDR2 YNFKEQ. The CDR3 is 17 residues long.

V usage is TRBV7-9 and J usage is TRBJ2-7, with D hard to call. Germline assignment: CDR1 SEHNR and CDR2 FQNEAQ (reference sequence). V lost 1 base and J 2 bases, leaving 3 bases between the germline ends. This CDR3 is built from 12 residues. This chain's CDR3 is CASSLGAYEQYF. The CDR3 region has the DNA TGTGCCAGCAGCTTAGGCGCCTACGAGCAGTACTTC.

This chain joins TRBV25-1 and TRBJ2-3, with a weak D call TRBD1 (5 bases). Trimming stripped 6 bases from V and 0 bases from J, with 10 bases between. The germline gives CDR1 MGHDK, CDR2 SYGVNS. The CDR3 contains 14 residues. The CDR3 bases are TGTGCCAGCAGGACAGTTCTTAGCACAGATACGCAGTATTTT. Amino acids: CASRTVLSTDTQYF.